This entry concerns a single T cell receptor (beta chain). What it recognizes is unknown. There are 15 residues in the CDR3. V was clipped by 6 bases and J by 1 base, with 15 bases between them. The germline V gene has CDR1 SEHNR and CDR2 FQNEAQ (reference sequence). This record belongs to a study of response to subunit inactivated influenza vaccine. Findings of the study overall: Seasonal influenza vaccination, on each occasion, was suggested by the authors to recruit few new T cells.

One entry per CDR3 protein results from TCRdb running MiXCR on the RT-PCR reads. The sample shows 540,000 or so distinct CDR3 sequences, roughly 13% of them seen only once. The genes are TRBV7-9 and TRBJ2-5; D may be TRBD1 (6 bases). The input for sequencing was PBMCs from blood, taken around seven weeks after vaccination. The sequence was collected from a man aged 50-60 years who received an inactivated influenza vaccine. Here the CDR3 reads CASRTGQLTQETQYF. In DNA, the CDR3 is TGTGCCAGCAGGACAGGACAGTTAACCCAAGAGACCCAGTACTTC. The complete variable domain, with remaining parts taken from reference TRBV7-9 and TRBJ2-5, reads DTGVSQNPRHKITKRGQNVTFRCDPISEHNRLYWYRQTLGQGPEFLTYFQNEAQLEKSRLLSDRFSAERPKGSFSTLEIQRTEQGDSAMYLCASRTGQLTQETQYFGPGTRLLVL.